This TCR beta chain was found in a study of cytomegalovirus exposure and HLA in healthy donors. Study-wide findings and caveats: With later analysis, a missense DCLRE1C variant became linked to TCR beta V- and J-gene trimming.

This clone was seen a few times. Its antigen is unknown. A multiplex PCR was run with 60 Vbeta primers and 13 Jbeta primers. Profiled with immunoSEQ multiplex PCR; TCRdb holds only in-frame clones, not every one. The sample has 110,000 to 150,000 clones, around 9.7% seen once; the top ten hold under 2%. Trimming at V came to 2 bases and at J to 11 bases, leaving 10 bases not matched to a gene. The germline V gene has CDR1 SGHDT and CDR2 YYEEEE. The length of the CDR3 is 15 residues. The sample was PBMCs. The sequence was obtained from a man over 45 in good health and CMV-seronegative. The chain employs TRBV5-6 and TRBJ1-6; 7 bases are a match to TRBD1. The CDR3 here is CASSLLGGPITPLHF. In DNA, the CDR3 is TGTGCCAGCAGCTTATTAGGGGGCCCCATCACACCCCTCCACTTT.